This T cell receptor (beta chain) was obtained from a study of blood T cells in healthy people across ages (dated by TCRdb to 2014 to 2015). About the full investigation: In model experiments, template switching captured roughly one uniquely barcoded TCR beta cDNA molecule for every two T cells. For two donors (one aged 18 to 30 and one aged 80 or older), the study analyzed two additional independent replicas of 1 million unique cDNA reads from the same blood draw. Age-related changes in TCR beta repertoire diversity were measured in the study by deep sequencing normalized with unique cDNA molecular identifiers. Four age groups were formed from the donors: young (average about 15 years), middle-aged (approximately 40), aged (over 55) and long-lived (around 80). To avoid experimental bias, donors of different ages were distributed randomly across sequencing lanes. Overall results and qualifications from the work: Observed TCR beta diversity correlated strongly with the percentage of naive T cells measured by flow cytometry. Observed TCR beta diversity per million T cells fell roughly linearly with age, and a significant reduction was already apparent by age roughly 40. Because the CMV infection status of the donors was unknown, age-related changes in expanded clonotypes may potentially have been confounded. Since profiling was done on bulk unsorted PBMCs, naive and antigen-experienced compartments could not be conclusively compared. Estimates of total diversity from one million sequenced T cells were regarded as lower bounds and underestimates. The long-lived group showed more naive CD4+ T cells, fewer expanded clones and increased TCR diversity than the aged group, suggesting age selection.

This clonotype was observed a few times. The clone's antigen remains unknown. No base quality information exists; no much larger clone differs at one position. The roughly 39 donors, aged roughly 6 to 95 years, were systemically healthy Caucasian individuals from Russia. Each donor gave ten milliliters of peripheral blood, collected into EDTA-treated Vacutainer tubes. Ficoll-Paque density-gradient centrifugation was used to isolate PBMCs, with at least 6.5 million per sample. Total RNA, at least 6 micrograms per sample, was extracted from PBMCs with Trizol reagent. The percentages of naive CD45RAhigh/CD27high T cells were determined by flow cytometry on a PBMC aliquot from every donor. V loses 2 bases, J loses 2 bases, and the germline ends lie 14 bases apart. The germline V gene provides CDR1 SGHDN and CDR2 FVKESK. Counted from cysteine to phenylalanine, this CDR3 has 16 amino acids. Only CDR3 DNA is held: 48 bases, read in frame from base 1.

Library prep was done by 5' RACE. Sequencing relied on an Illumina HiSeq 2500. A second PCR of roughly 7 to 11 cycles was performed with a sample-barcoded 5' primer and a J-beta primer mix. A unique molecular identifier was introduced onto each TCR beta cDNA molecule by a template-switch 5' adaptor carrying 12 random nucleotides. Each sample yielded at least 3 million CDR3-containing paired-end reads. All of the RNA was converted into first-strand cDNA using the Mint cDNA synthesis kit, with a TRBC-specific oligonucleotide serving as the primer. All cDNA was treated with uracil-DNA glycosylase and then went through a first 18-cycle PCR with the universal primers M1SS and BC2_uni_R. In the original analysis: For normalization, 1 million high-quality reads, each with a distinct molecular identifier, were randomly selected from each sample. Reads sharing molecular identifiers were discarded rather than binned into consensus sequences. MiTCR, with a Q25 quality threshold and the strictest error-elimination algorithm, was used for CDR3 identification, clonotype clustering and error correction. A nonparametric unseen species model with Euler transformation was used to estimate lower-bound total TCR beta diversity. Starting from the raw public reads, TCRdb applied fastp trimming at Q25, assembled clones with MiXCR and retained in-frame beta chains. Rows matching on CDR3 protein sequence are summarized as one entry with the most common DNA and genes. Clone size and V and J calls follow TCRdb, not the original study. In all, the sample holds about a million distinct CDR3 sequences, and approximately 50% of those were seen once. The ten top clones hold 20% to 25% of the sample.

The V and J genes are TRBV14 and TRBJ2-3; a confident D gene designation cannot be given. This receptor was obtained from a woman aged 55-70 years in good health. Sequenced sample: blood. The CDR3 region reads CASSQKYRAVTDTQYF. The DNA reads as follows: TGTGCCAGCAGCCAAAAGTACCGAGCCGTCACAGATACGCAGTATTTT.